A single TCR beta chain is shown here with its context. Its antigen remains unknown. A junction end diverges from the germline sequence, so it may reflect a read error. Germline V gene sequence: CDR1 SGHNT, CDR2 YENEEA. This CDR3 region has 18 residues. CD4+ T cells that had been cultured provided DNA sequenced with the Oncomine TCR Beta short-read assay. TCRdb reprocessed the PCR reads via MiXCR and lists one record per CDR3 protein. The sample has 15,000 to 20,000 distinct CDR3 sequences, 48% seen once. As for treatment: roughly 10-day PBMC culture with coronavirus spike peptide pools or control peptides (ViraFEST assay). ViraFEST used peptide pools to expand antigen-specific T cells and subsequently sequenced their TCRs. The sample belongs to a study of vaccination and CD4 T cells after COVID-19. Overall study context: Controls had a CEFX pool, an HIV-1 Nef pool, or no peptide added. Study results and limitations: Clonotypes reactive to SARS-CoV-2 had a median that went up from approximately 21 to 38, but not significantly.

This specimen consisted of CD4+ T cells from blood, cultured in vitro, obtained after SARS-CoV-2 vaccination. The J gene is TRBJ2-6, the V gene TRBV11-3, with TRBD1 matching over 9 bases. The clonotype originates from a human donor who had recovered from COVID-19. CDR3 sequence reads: CASNLVGTGNTGANVLTF. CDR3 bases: TGTGCCAGCAACTTAGTTGGGACAGGGAATACTGGGGCCAACGTCCTGACTTTC.